This is a list of T cell receptor beta chains from one sample in a study of regulatory T cells in long-lasting Graves disease. TCRdb itself ran the multiplex PCR reads through MiXCR, one entry per CDR3 protein. The sample holds more than 300,000 distinct CDR3 sequences, about 14% seen once. Specimen: peripheral blood mononuclear cells (PBMCs), collected at new diagnosis, from a patient treated with antithyroid drugs. Receptor source: a female donor with Graves disease. CDR3s include the opening cysteine and the closing phenylalanine or tryptophan. D genes are given only for firm matches. A clone size is listed for some rows: how often the clone was seen (once, few, many), or a class if it is expanded.

J: TRBJ2-5
size: -
length: 16
V: TRBV12-3/TRBV12-4
D: -
CDR3: CASSSPQGGWEETQYF
DNA: TGTGCCAGCAGTTCTCCCCAAGGCGGCTGGGAAGAGACCCAGTACTTC

J: TRBJ2-1
size: many
length: 14
V: TRBV7-9
D: TRBD1
CDR3: CASSPGQGAHEQFF
DNA: TGTGCCAGCAGCCCGGGACAGGGGGCCCATGAGCAGTTCTTC

J: TRBJ2-1
size: many
length: 15
V: TRBV11-1
D: -
CDR3: CASSPDSSRNNEQFF
DNA: TGTGCCAGCAGCCCCGACTCGTCGCGTAACAATGAGCAGTTCTTC

J: TRBJ1-1
size: many
length: 14
V: TRBV12-3/TRBV12-4
D: TRBD1
CDR3: CASRVGDSNTEAFF
DNA: TGTGCCAGCAGGGTCGGGGACAGTAACACTGAAGCTTTCTTT

J: TRBJ2-7
size: many
length: 14
V: TRBV7-2
D: -
CDR3: CASRVGQTGYEQYF
DNA: TGTGCCAGCAGGGTTGGACAGACGGGCTACGAGCAGTACTTC

J: TRBJ2-3
size: many
length: 15
V: TRBV4-1
D: -
CDR3: CASSHDGRHTDTQYF
DNA: TGCGCCAGCAGCCACGACGGCAGGCACACAGATACGCAGTATTTT

J: TRBJ2-7
size: once
length: 14
V: TRBV5-1
D: TRBD2
CDR3: CASTETSGPYEQYF
DNA: TGCGCCAGCACCGAGACTAGCGGTCCCTACGAGCAGTACTTC

J: TRBJ2-1
size: -
length: 14
V: TRBV7-2
D: TRBD1
CDR3: CASSLDRGRYEQFF
DNA: TGTGCCAGCAGCTTAGACAGGGGTAGATATGAGCAGTTCTTC

J: TRBJ2-3
size: few
length: 15
V: TRBV9
D: TRBD1
CDR3: CASSASGQGADTQYF
DNA: TGTGCCAGCAGCGCTTCAGGACAGGGGGCAGATACGCAGTATTTT

J: TRBJ1-5
size: many
length: 12
V: TRBV5-4
D: TRBD1
CDR3: CASSWRGQEQHF
DNA: TGTGCCAGCAGCTGGAGAGGACAGGAGCAGCATTTT

J: TRBJ1-2
size: many
length: 14
V: TRBV20-1
D: -
CDR3: CSARDYSVNYGYTF
DNA: TGCAGTGCTAGAGATTATAGCGTGAACTATGGCTACACCTTC

J: TRBJ2-7
size: few
length: 12
V: TRBV10-3
D: -
CDR3: CAISESQALQYF
DNA: TGTGCCATCAGTGAGTCGCAAGCGTTGCAGTACTTC

J: TRBJ1-1
size: many
length: 12
V: TRBV30
D: -
CDR3: CAWSVSPPEAFF
DNA: TGTGCCTGGAGTGTATCCCCCCCTGAAGCTTTCTTT

J: TRBJ2-2
size: few
length: 16
V: TRBV7-6
D: TRBD2
CDR3: CASSFFRGGDTGELFF
DNA: TGTGCCAGCAGCTTCTTTCGGGGGGGCGACACCGGGGAGCTGTTTTTT

J: TRBJ1-5
size: few
length: 13
V: TRBV2
D: -
CDR3: CASSELVLQPQHF
DNA: TGTGCCAGCAGTGAATTGGTACTCCAGCCCCAGCATTTT

J: TRBJ1-2
size: many
length: 14
V: TRBV19
D: TRBD1
CDR3: CASRTGGVGYGYTF
DNA: TGTGCCAGCCGGACAGGGGGCGTTGGCTATGGCTACACCTTC

J: TRBJ1-1
size: many
length: 15
V: TRBV12-3/TRBV12-4
D: -
CDR3: CASRLSPAGLTEAFF
DNA: TGTGCCAGCAGGCTCAGTCCCGCAGGGCTCACTGAAGCTTTCTTT

J: TRBJ2-1
size: many
length: 16
V: TRBV7-9
D: TRBD2
CDR3: CASSPGLAGAYNEQFF
DNA: TGCGCCAGCAGCCCCGGACTAGCGGGAGCGTACAATGAGCAGTTCTTC

J: TRBJ2-7
size: many
length: 14
V: TRBV5-1
D: -
CDR3: CASSLEWESNEQYF
DNA: TGCGCCAGCAGCTTGGAATGGGAATCTAACGAGCAGTACTTC

J: TRBJ2-7
size: many
length: 15
V: TRBV4-1
D: -
CDR3: CASSLQMKSNYEQYF
DNA: TGCGCCAGCAGCCTTCAGATGAAGTCCAACTACGAGCAGTACTTC

J: TRBJ1-5
size: -
length: 14
V: TRBV3-1
D: -
CDR3: CASSQAGARQPQHF
DNA: TGTGCCAGCAGCCAAGCAGGGGCGCGACAGCCCCAGCATTTT

J: TRBJ2-3
size: many
length: 13
V: TRBV28
D: -
CDR3: CASSRQETDTQYF
DNA: TGTGCCAGCAGTCGACAGGAAACAGATACGCAGTATTTT

J: TRBJ1-1
size: many
length: 14
V: TRBV7-2
D: -
CDR3: CASRRQGSDTEAFF
DNA: TGTGCCAGCCGACGGCAGGGTTCTGACACTGAAGCTTTCTTT

J: TRBJ2-7
size: many
length: 15
V: TRBV2
D: TRBD2
CDR3: CASSLAGGSSYEQYF
DNA: TGTGCCAGCAGTTTAGCGGGTGGGAGCTCCTACGAGCAGTACTTC

J: TRBJ2-3
size: many
length: 17
V: TRBV10-3
D: TRBD2
CDR3: CAISERTSGGRTDTQYF
DNA: TGTGCCATCAGTGAGCGGACTAGCGGGGGCCGCACAGATACGCAGTATTTT

J: TRBJ1-5
size: many
length: 13
V: TRBV3-1
D: -
CDR3: CASSQGFREPQHF
DNA: TGTGCCAGCAGCCAAGGATTCCGGGAGCCCCAGCATTTT

J: TRBJ2-1
size: many
length: 12
V: TRBV5-1
D: -
CDR3: CASSHTYNEQFF
DNA: TGCGCCAGCAGCCATACTTACAATGAGCAGTTCTTC

J: TRBJ2-7
size: few
length: 12
V: TRBV6-1
D: -
CDR3: CASFSSFYEQYF
DNA: TGTGCCAGCTTCTCGTCTTTCTACGAGCAGTACTTC

J: TRBJ2-6
size: few
length: 17
V: TRBV7-9
D: -
CDR3: CASSPGSPDSGANVLTF
DNA: TGTGCCAGCAGCCCAGGTTCCCCTGACTCTGGGGCCAACGTCCTGACTTTC

J: TRBJ1-1
size: -
length: 15
V: TRBV20-1
D: -
CDR3: CSARVLGHLNTEAFF
DNA: TGCAGTGCTAGAGTGTTAGGGCACCTAAACACTGAAGCTTTCTTT

J: TRBJ2-1
size: -
length: 14
V: TRBV20-1
D: -
CDR3: CSAYDGSSYNEQFF
DNA: TGCAGTGCTTATGACGGGAGCTCCTACAATGAGCAGTTCTTC

J: TRBJ1-2
size: many
length: 14
V: TRBV20-1
D: -
CDR3: CSAIPDSANYGYTF
DNA: TGCAGTGCTATCCCGGACAGCGCTAACTATGGCTACACCTTC

J: TRBJ2-1
size: many
length: 15
V: TRBV6-1
D: TRBD2
CDR3: CASSSGTSGSNEQFF
DNA: TGTGCCAGCAGCTCCGGGACTAGCGGGTCCAATGAGCAGTTCTTC

J: TRBJ2-2
size: once
length: 16
V: TRBV25-1
D: -
CDR3: CASKPGAGGGTGELLF
DNA: TGTGCCAGCAAGCCGGGGGCAGGGGGAGGCACCGGGGAGCTGCTTTTT

J: TRBJ2-5
size: many
length: 13
V: TRBV6-2/TRBV6-3
D: -
CDR3: CASSYLAWETQYF
DNA: TGTGCCAGCAGTTATCTAGCATGGGAGACCCAGTACTTC

J: TRBJ2-2
size: many
length: 11
V: TRBV28
D: -
CDR3: CASSSPGELFF
DNA: TGTGCCAGCAGTTCTCCCGGGGAGCTGTTTTTT

J: TRBJ2-3
size: many
length: 16
V: TRBV7-3
D: -
CDR3: CASSPRWAHSTDTQYF
DNA: TGTGCCAGCAGCCCCAGATGGGCCCACAGCACAGATACGCAGTATTTT

J: TRBJ2-3
size: many
length: 15
V: TRBV14
D: TRBD2
CDR3: CASSLTSGRAGTQYF
DNA: TGTGCCAGCAGCCTCACTAGCGGGAGGGCCGGTACGCAGTATTTT

J: TRBJ2-2
size: few
length: 13
V: TRBV19
D: -
CDR3: CASSMGPTGELFF
DNA: TGTGCCAGTAGTATGGGTCCTACCGGGGAGCTGTTTTTT

J: TRBJ2-7
size: -
length: 12
V: TRBV27
D: -
CDR3: CASSGAGYEQYF
DNA: TGTGCCAGCAGTGGGGCGGGCTACGAGCAGTACTTC

J: TRBJ2-1
size: many
length: 15
V: TRBV4-1
D: -
CDR3: CASSQAGRYYNEQFF
DNA: TGCGCCAGCAGCCAAGCAGGACGGTACTACAATGAGCAGTTCTTC

J: TRBJ2-7
size: many
length: 13
V: TRBV5-1
D: -
CDR3: CASGRGNSYEQYF
DNA: TGCGCCAGCGGCAGGGGAAACTCCTACGAGCAGTACTTC

J: TRBJ1-2
size: many
length: 12
V: TRBV30
D: -
CDR3: CAWSGTYYGYTF
DNA: TGTGCCTGGAGTGGGACTTACTATGGCTACACCTTC